This note documents a single T cell receptor (beta chain) sequence. Per the germline V gene, CDR1 is SGHTA and CDR2 is FQGNSA. V lost 1 base to trimming and J lost 4 bases; unmatched junction nucleotides: 7. The CDR3 totals 16 residues. Measured with immunoSEQ multiplex PCR; TCRdb has only the in-frame clones, and not every one. The repertoire includes over a million clones, around three quarters of them detected once, and around 0.6% sits in the top ten. This sample was taken from a study of shared clonotypes between healthy human individuals. Sequenced sample: memory CD4+ T cells from PBMCs. Subset given: CD45RA-negative fraction. The origin of this receptor is a man younger than 30 in good health. Some clones in this sample may be carry-over from other donors' samples. The gene calls are TRBV7-2 and TRBJ2-1; TRBD1 matches at 7 bases. CDR3 loop: CASSLVSGTAYNEQFF. As DNA, the CDR3 is TGTGCCAGCAGCTTAGTTTCCGGGACAGCTTACAATGAGCAGTTCTTC.